Sequencing of this TCR beta chain was carried out in a study of blood T cell repertoires in COVID-19. CDR1 and CDR2 (germline): SGHRS, YFSETQ. The CDR3 runs to 13 residues. The trim removed 4 bases at V and 3 bases at J, leaving 4 bases unmatched. Original data processing: By means of reference gene primer amplification, nucleated cell counts were estimated. Sequencing was performed with immunoSEQ multiplex PCR; in TCRdb, only in-frame clones are kept and a portion is missing. D and trimming come from the DNA, and the V and J calls and clone size come from that table. The repertoire holds approximately 390,000 clones, with approximately 85% as singletons.

The V call is TRBV5-1, the J call TRBJ2-7; TRBD2 aligns across 7 bases. This sequence originates from a woman in her 40s with acute COVID-19. Sample: PBMCs or T cells enriched from blood (not recorded which). The CDR3 sequence: CASSPRGVYEQYF. CDR3 in DNA: TGCGCCAGCAGCCCACGGGGGGTCTACGAGCAGTACTTC.